This record looks at one T cell receptor beta chain sequence and its context. Its matching antigen is unknown. Trimming removed 4 bases at V and 1 base at J, with 9 bases between. The length of the CDR3 is 14 residues. Germline CDR1 LGHNA, CDR2 YNFKEQ. The repertoire was sequenced with immunoSEQ multiplex PCR; TCRdb's copy has only in-frame clones and lacks some. The repertoire includes 130,000 or so clones, around nine tenths of them detected once, and about 3.7% sits in the top ten. This record comes from a study of cytomegalovirus exposure and HLA in healthy donors. Study summary: The same platform was used for the 90 to 150 validation repertoires and the roughly 600 first-cohort repertoires, a later analysis reported. Broader study findings: Specific recognition of CMV antigens was confirmed in vitro for three chains (all CMV-associated).

This sequence joins TRBV4-2 and TRBJ2-3, with D tentatively TRBD1 (5 bases). This clonotype was obtained from a man aged 25-45 years in good health and CMV-seronegative. The sequenced sample consisted of PBMCs. CDR3 protein: CASSPQVRTDTQYF. Here the CDR3 DNA reads TGTGCCAGCAGCCCACAGGTGCGCACAGATACGCAGTATTTT.